One and the same sample provided the 20 T cell receptor beta chains below, sequenced in a study of Graves' ophthalmopathy and Graves' hyperthyroidism. RNA transcripts were the template, and TCR beta CDR3 regions were amplified from them. Investigators did first-round RT-PCR with HTBI primers, then second-round multiplex PCR. TCRdb re-analysed the multiplex PCR reads in MiXCR, keeping a single row per CDR3 protein. The data show 560,000 or so distinct CDR3 sequences, with 35% to 45% seen just once and 3.5% to 4.5% held by the top ten. The sample comprised peripheral blood or thyroid tissue (not recorded which). These receptors were collected from an adult man with Graves' hyperthyroidism.

This clonotype was seen only a few times. The chain couples TRBV2 to TRBJ2-2; D is undetermined. V lost 0 bases, J lost 6 bases, and 8 bases lay in between. Germline-derived CDR1 and CDR2 are SNHLY and FYNNEI. The CDR3 has 14 residues. CDR3 coding DNA: TGTGCCAGCAGTGAAGCTAGCTCGCCCGGGGAGCTGTTTTTT. It translates to CASSEASSPGELFF.

As to this clonotype: A read error is possible here, since a much larger clone lies one base away. This chain connects TRBV10-3 to TRBJ1-1; D is unclear. This CDR3 comprises 12 residues. Germline V gives CDR1 ENHRY, CDR2 SYGVKD. As DNA, the CDR3 is TGTGCCATCGGAGTCGATAACACTGGAGCTTTCTTT. It translates to CAIGVDNTGAFF.

The rearrangement joins TRBV19 to TRBJ2-7, with D perhaps matching TRBD1 or TRBD2 (6 bases each). V lost 4 bases and J 7 bases, leaving 23 bases between the germline ends. In germline, CDR1 is LNHDA, CDR2 SQIVND (reference sequence). The CDR3 runs 16 residues. The chain's CDR3 is CASSTQRRGSYNEQYF. The CDR3 DNA follows: TGTGCCAGTAGTACCCAGAGGAGGGGGTCCTACAATGAGCAGTACTTC. The full variable domain, in which reference TRBV19 and TRBJ2-7 provide the parts outside the CDR3, is DGGITQSPKYLFRKEGQNVTLSCEQNLNHDAMYWYRQDPGQGLRLIYYSQIVNDFQKGDIAEGYSVSREKKESFPLTVTSAQKNPTAFYLCASSTQRRGSYNEQYFGPGTRLTVT.

In its sample, this clonotype was seen many times. The chain carries TRBV7-8 and TRBJ1-4; TRBD1 matches at 7 bases. This CDR3 has 16 residues. Per germline, CDR1 SGHVS and CDR2 FQNEAQ. Unmatched junction bases numbered 6, after V lost 2 bases and J lost 3 bases. As DNA, the CDR3 is TGTGCCAGCAGCTTAAGGGGGCGCGAAGCTAATGAAAAACTGTTTTTT. Translation: CASSLRGREANEKLFF.

Comment on this clonotype: Since a much larger clone is just one base distant, this may be a read error. The gene calls are TRBV6-5 and TRBJ1-1; D call uncertain. The CDR3 extends over 12 amino acids. Germline CDR1 and CDR2: MNHEY and SVGAGI. CDR3 in DNA: TGTGCCTGCAGGTCTACGTTTACTGAAGCTTTCTTT. Translated, it gives CACRSTFTEAFF.

The rearrangement uses TRBV12-3 or TRBV12-4 and TRBJ1-5; D gene ambiguous. V gave up 3 bases and J gave up 5 bases, with 8 bases separating them. CDR3 length: 13 residues. CDR3 in amino acids: CASSFGGYQPQHF. The CDR3 DNA is TGTGCCAGCAGTTTTGGAGGATATCAGCCCCAGCATTTT.

The genes are TRBV12-3 or TRBV12-4 and TRBJ1-2; D not certain. The CDR3 has 14 amino acids. Trimming stripped 5 bases from V and 5 bases from J, with 15 bases between. CDR3 nucleotide sequence: TGTGCCAGCAGTCCCCAACGGCCGAATTATGGCTACACCTTC. Residues: CASSPQRPNYGYTF.

This clonotype was counted many times. This chain connects TRBV9 to TRBJ2-7; TRBD2 matches 7 bases. V shed 0 bases and J 2 bases; nucleotides not matched to a gene: 2. In germline, CDR1 is SGDLS, CDR2 YYNGEE. The CDR3 consists of 14 residues. The CDR3 loop reads CASSVVAGTYEQYF. Written as DNA, the CDR3 is TGTGCCAGCAGCGTAGTAGCGGGTACCTACGAGCAGTACTTC. The full variable domain, its missing parts supplied by reference TRBV9 and TRBJ2-7, is DSGVTQTPKHLITATGQRVTLRCSPRSGDLSVYWYQQSLDQGLQFLIQYYNGEERAKGNILERFSAQQFPDLHSELNLSSLELGDSALYFCASSVVAGTYEQYFGPGTRLTVT.

This clonotype appeared many times. The genes are TRBV24-1 and TRBJ2-7; no clear D gene. The CDR3 is 12 amino acids. Germline CDR1 reads KGHDR; CDR2 reads SFDVKD. Trimming removed 9 bases from V and 3 bases from J, with 11 bases in between. CDR3 protein: CATSDRDYEQYF. For the CDR3, the DNA is TGTGCCACCTCCGACCGTGACTACGAGCAGTACTTC.

In its sample, this clonotype was seen a few times. The rearrangement uses TRBV5-1 and TRBJ2-5, with 8 nucleotides matching TRBD1. The tail of the sequence fits TRBJ2-1 better, so the J call may be wrong. The CDR3 has 16 residues. Germline values: CDR1 SGHRS, CDR2 YFSETQ. As DNA, the CDR3 is TGCGCCAGCAGCTCGGACGGACAGGGCCTGGACAATGAGCAGTTCTTC. Translation gives CASSSDGQGLDNEQFF.

Notes on this clonotype: Sequence at one end of the junction differs from germline and may be a read error. The gene calls are TRBV4-1 and TRBJ2-5; 11 bases are a match to TRBD2. The V gene's germline CDR1 is MGHRA and CDR2 YSYEKL. The CDR3 is made up of 15 amino acids. Here the CDR3 reads CASSPGTSGGETQYF. In DNA form, the CDR3 reads TGTGCCAGCAGCCCTGGGACTAGCGGCGGGGAGACCCAGTACTTC.

This clonotype was recorded many times. The chain employs TRBV7-2 and TRBJ2-2, with TRBD2 as a possible D gene (5 bases). Trimming cost V 5 bases and J 7 bases, with 11 bases left between them. CDR3 size: 13 residues. Germline-derived CDR1 and CDR2 are SGHTA and FQGNSA. CDR3 coding DNA: TGTGCCAGCAGCCCGGGAACGGTCGGGGAGCTGTTTTTT. Amino acid sequence: CASSPGTVGELFF.

The chain uses TRBV7-8 and TRBJ2-3, with 8 bases that match TRBD2. This CDR3 contains 17 residues. The trim removed 5 bases at V and 2 bases at J, leaving 12 bases unmatched. Germline CDR1 SGHVS, CDR2 FQNEAQ. CDR3 bases: TGTGCCAGCAGCCAAGATGTACTAGCGGAGCACACAGATACGCAGTATTTT. It encodes CASSQDVLAEHTDTQYF.

This clonotype was counted at least ten times. The chain employs TRBV6-6 and TRBJ1-5; TRBD1 is a possible D gene (5 bases). V was shortened by 1 base and J by 9 bases, with 10 bases between the two germline ends. CDR3 length: 13 amino acids. Germline V gives CDR1 MNHNY, CDR2 SVGAGI (reference sequence). The CDR3 is CASSYLGGTPQHF. The DNA for the CDR3 is TGTGCCAGCAGTTACTTGGGGGGGACGCCCCAGCATTTT.

This chain uses TRBV27 with TRBJ1-6; 7 bases align to TRBD1. CDR3 size: 16 residues. Germline CDR1 reads MNHEY; CDR2 reads SMNVEV (reference sequence). J gave up 14 bases and V 2 bases, and 15 bases lay outside the gene matches. CDR3 in amino acids: CASSLQGEGLKVALHF. The CDR3 DNA reads as TGTGCCAGCAGTTTACAGGGGGAAGGGTTGAAGGTCGCCCTCCACTTT.

This chain joins TRBV12-3 or TRBV12-4 and TRBJ2-7; 7 nucleotides agree with TRBD1. The trim removed 8 bases at V and 2 bases at J, leaving 3 bases unmatched. The CDR3 is 12 residues long. CDR3: CASLGQTYEQYF. The CDR3 region has the DNA TGTGCCAGCTTGGGACAGACCTACGAGCAGTACTTC.

The table lists this clonotype with many counts. V and J are TRBV2 and TRBJ1-5; the D is unclear. This CDR3 region has 13 residues. V lost 3 bases and J lost 4, with 7 bases in between. The germline gives CDR1 SNHLY, CDR2 FYNNEI. The chain's CDR3 is CASSDWRNQPQHF. The CDR3 DNA reads as TGTGCCAGCAGTGATTGGAGGAATCAGCCCCAGCATTTT.

A few counts support this clonotype. The chain links TRBV5-1 to TRBJ2-2; 9 bases match TRBD2. Germline-derived CDR1 and CDR2 are SGHRS and YFSETQ. This CDR3 is built from 22 residues. J gave up 0 bases and V 0 bases, and 18 bases lay outside the gene matches. The CDR3 sequence is CASSLEESGGPIRPANTGELFF. The CDR3 DNA sequence: TGCGCCAGCAGCTTGGAAGAGAGCGGGGGGCCTATCCGCCCCGCGAACACCGGGGAGCTGTTTTTT.

The chain has TRBV24-1 and TRBJ2-2; 9 bases line up with TRBD2. This CDR3 comprises 15 residues. V shed 1 base and J 9 bases; nucleotides not matched to a gene: 5. CDR1 is KGHDR and CDR2 is SFDVKD in the germline V gene. The CDR3 protein is CATSDFGGRARELFF. The CDR3 DNA is TGTGCCACCAGTGATTTCGGCGGGAGGGCCCGGGAGCTGTTTTTT.

Comment on this clonotype: A junction boundary mismatches the germline segment, possibly from a read error. The chain links TRBV20-1 to TRBJ1-2, with D maybe TRBD1 (5 bases). This CDR3 is built from 15 residues. CDR1 and CDR2 from the germline V gene are DFQATT and SNEGSKA (reference sequence). In DNA form, the CDR3 reads TGCAGTGCTCCCCCCCCGGGACCAGAAAACTATGACTACACCTTC. Protein product: CSAPPPGPENYDYTF.